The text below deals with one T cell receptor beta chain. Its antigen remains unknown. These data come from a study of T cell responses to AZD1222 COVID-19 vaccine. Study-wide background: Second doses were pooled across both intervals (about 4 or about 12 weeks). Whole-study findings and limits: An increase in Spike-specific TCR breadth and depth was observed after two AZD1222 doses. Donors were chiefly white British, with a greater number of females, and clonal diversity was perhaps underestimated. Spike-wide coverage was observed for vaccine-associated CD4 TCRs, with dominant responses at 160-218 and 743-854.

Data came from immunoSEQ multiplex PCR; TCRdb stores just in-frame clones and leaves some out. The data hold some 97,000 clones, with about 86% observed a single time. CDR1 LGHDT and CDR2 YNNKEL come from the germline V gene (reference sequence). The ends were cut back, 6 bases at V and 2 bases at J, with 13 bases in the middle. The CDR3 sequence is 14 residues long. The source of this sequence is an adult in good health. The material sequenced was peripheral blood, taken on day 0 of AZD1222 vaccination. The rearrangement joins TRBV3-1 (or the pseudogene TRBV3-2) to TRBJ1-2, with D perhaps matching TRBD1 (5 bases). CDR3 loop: CASSAGTFNYGYTF. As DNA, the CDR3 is TGTGCCAGCAGTGCCGGGACGTTCAACTATGGCTACACCTTC.